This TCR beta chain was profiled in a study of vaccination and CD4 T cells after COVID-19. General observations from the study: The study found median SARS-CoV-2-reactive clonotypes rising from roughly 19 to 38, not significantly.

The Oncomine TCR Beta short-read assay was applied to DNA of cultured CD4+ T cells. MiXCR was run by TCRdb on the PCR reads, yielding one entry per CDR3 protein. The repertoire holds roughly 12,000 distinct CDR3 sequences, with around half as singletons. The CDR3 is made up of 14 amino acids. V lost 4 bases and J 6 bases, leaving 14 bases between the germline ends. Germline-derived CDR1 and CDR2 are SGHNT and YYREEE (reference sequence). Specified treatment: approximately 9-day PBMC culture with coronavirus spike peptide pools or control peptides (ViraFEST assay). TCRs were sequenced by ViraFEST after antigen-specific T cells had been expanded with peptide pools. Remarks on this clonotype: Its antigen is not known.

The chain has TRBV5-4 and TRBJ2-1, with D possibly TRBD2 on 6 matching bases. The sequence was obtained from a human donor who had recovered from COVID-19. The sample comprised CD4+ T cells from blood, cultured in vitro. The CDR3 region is CASSQDLASNEQFF. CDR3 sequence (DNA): TGTGCCAGCAGCCAAGACCTAGCGAGCAATGAGCAGTTCTTC.